This T cell receptor (beta chain) emerged from a study of human CD8 memory T cell subsets. Study outcomes and limitations: For stem-like memory and precursor exhausted T cells, diversity was similarly high, which was not true of effector memory cells. Estimates computed with Chao1 suggested greater diversity in stem-like memory T cells than in precursor exhausted T cells.

The authors obtained RNA from duplicate vials, each holding more than 120,000 sorted CD8+ T cells, for every subset. Turning to this clonotype: As yet, its antigen is unknown.

It was UMI-labeled 5' RACE by which the TCR beta libraries were made. Reprocessing the 5' RACE reads, TCRdb reports a single entry for every CDR3 protein and omits DNA. The sample's table shows fewer than 8,000 distinct CDR3 sequences. The germline CDR1 and CDR2 sequences are SGHRS and YFSETQ. This CDR3 has 11 residues. The clonotype was recovered from a human donor in good health. The chain is built from TRBV5-1 and TRBJ2-7. Sequencing was carried out using CD8+ T cells from PBMCs. The CDR3 region is CASRDSYEQYF.